The clone carrying this TCR beta chain appeared a few times. What it binds is not known. The source of the sample is a study of vaccination and CD4 T cells after COVID-19. The study sequenced cultured CD4+ T cell DNA using the Oncomine TCR Beta short-read assay. TCRdb re-derived calls from the PCR reads in MiXCR, one entry per CDR3 protein. Among some 14,000 distinct CDR3 sequences, 50% to 65% were seen once, and the ten largest hold approximately 17%. As for treatment: roughly 10-day PBMC culture with coronavirus spike peptide pools or control peptides (ViraFEST assay). The CDR3 has 15 residues. J gave up 4 bases and V 6 bases, and 8 bases lay outside the gene matches. From germline, CDR1 is DFQATT and CDR2 SNEGSKA (reference sequence).

The gene calls are TRBV20-1 and TRBJ2-5; 13 bases are a match to TRBD2. This TCR was recovered from a human donor with COVID-19. Source: cultured CD4+ T cells from blood, taken after SARS-CoV-2 vaccination. This CDR3 is CSARPLAGGRETQYF. The CDR3 DNA is TGCAGTGCCCGCCCACTAGCGGGGGGGAGAGAGACCCAGTACTTC.